This passage covers 18 T cell receptor beta chains from one sample sequenced in a study of T-cell reconstitution after alpha-beta-depleted transplantation in children. The library targeted TCRbeta and was prepared with unique molecular identifiers. TCRdb processed the PCR reads anew with MiXCR; each CDR3 protein has one entry. This table holds about 600,000 distinct CDR3 sequences, 10% to 15% found once. The sample was PBMCs, mostly from graft donor cells, taken 360 days after TCRalphabeta/CD19-depleted stem cell transplant. The receptors derive from a male patient between 10 and 17 years old who had a stem cell transplant for acute myeloid leukemia, so the T cells may come from the graft donor.

This clonotype was recorded a few times. This rearrangement joins TRBV14 to TRBJ2-2, with 9 bases matching TRBD1. This CDR3 contains 14 residues. Germline CDR1 is SGHDN and CDR2 is FVKESK. The J segment lost 6 bases and the V segment lost 5 bases, leaving 4 bases of the junction unmatched. The DNA of the CDR3 is TGTGCCAGCAGCTTCCACAGGGGGCCCGGGGAGCTGTTTTTT. Residues: CASSFHRGPGELFF.

V usage is TRBV28 and J usage is TRBJ1-1; 10 bases agree with TRBD1. Germline loops: CDR1 MDHEN, CDR2 SYDVKM. After removal of 6 bases from V and 5 bases from J, the junction contained 6 bases not matched to a gene. The CDR3 is 14 amino acids. The CDR3 DNA reads TGTGCCAGCAGACAACCGGGACAGGGGACTGAAGCTTTCTTT. Its translation: CASRQPGQGTEAFF.

This chain uses TRBV7-6 with TRBJ2-1; tentative D call: TRBD2 (5 bases). Germline CDR1 reads SGHVS; CDR2 reads FNYEAQ. This CDR3 is 14 amino acids long. V lost 5 bases, J lost 2 bases, and 10 bases lay in between. In DNA, the CDR3 is TGTGCCAGCAGCCCGGACTTAACCTACAATGAGCAGTTCTTC. As protein: CASSPDLTYNEQFF.

This clonotype was counted at least ten times. This chain connects TRBV9 to TRBJ2-7, with D unclear. The germline gives CDR1 SGDLS, CDR2 YYNGEE. This CDR3 is 13 amino acids long. V lost 0 bases and J lost 5, with 9 bases in between. The CDR3 sequence is CASSVDQLHEQYF. The CDR3 DNA reads as TGTGCCAGCAGCGTAGACCAGTTGCACGAGCAGTACTTC. The entire variable domain, with the rest obtained from reference TRBV9 and TRBJ2-7, is as follows: DSGVTQTPKHLITATGQRVTLRCSPRSGDLSVYWYQQSLDQGLQFLIQYYNGEERAKGNILERFSAQQFPDLHSELNLSSLELGDSALYFCASSVDQLHEQYFGPGTRLTVT.

V usage is TRBV28 and J usage is TRBJ2-7; 8 bases are shared with TRBD2. CDR1 is MDHEN, CDR2 SYDVKM, per germline. Unmatched junction bases numbered 20, after V lost 5 bases and J lost 5 bases. The CDR3 extends over 18 amino acids. The CDR3 is CASSPGRRLAGPTHEQYF. Here the CDR3 DNA reads TGTGCCAGCAGTCCCGGGCGCAGGCTAGCGGGTCCCACCCACGAGCAGTACTTC.

This clonotype was seen repeatedly, ten times or more. CDR3 DNA: TGTGCCAGCAGCTTCCCCACGGGTCTCGCCTACGAGCAGTACTTC. Residues: CASSFPTGLAYEQYF. This chain connects TRBV12-3 or TRBV12-4 to TRBJ2-7; no definite D call. The V and J ends lost 6 bases and 2 bases respectively, with 17 bases between them. The CDR3 extends over 15 amino acids.

This clonotype was counted only a few times. A much more abundant neighbour one base away suggests this may be a read error. The chain couples TRBV6-5 to TRBJ2-3; no definite D call. CDR1 is MNHEY, CDR2 SVGAGI, per germline. This CDR3 comprises 12 residues. V was pared by 2 bases and J by 3 bases, with 3 bases between. The CDR3 nucleotides are TGTGCCAGCAGTTACGGGACAGATACGCAGTATTTT. Translated, it gives CASSYGTDTQYF.

There are a few counts of this clonotype. This sequence joins TRBV11-2 and TRBJ2-3; no clear D gene. The V and J ends lost 0 bases and 0 bases respectively, with 7 bases between them. There are 15 residues in the CDR3. Germline V lookup: CDR1 SGHAT, CDR2 FQNNGV. The CDR3 protein is CASSLDIHSTDTQYF. CDR3 coding DNA: TGTGCCAGCAGCTTAGATATCCATAGCACAGATACGCAGTATTTT.

CDR3 in amino acids: CASQQGGEGYEQYF. Here the CDR3 DNA reads TGTGCCAGCCAACAGGGAGGGGAGGGCTACGAGCAGTACTTC. V is TRBV28 and J is TRBJ2-7; D perhaps matches TRBD2 (7 bases). Between the trimmed V and J ends, which lost 8 bases and 3 bases, there was a span of 17 bases. The CDR3 spans 14 residues. From germline, CDR1 is MDHEN and CDR2 SYDVKM.

The CDR3, as DNA: TGTGCCAGCAGTGCACGGACTAGCGGGAGTCCCACAGATACGCAGTATTTT. It yields the protein CASSARTSGSPTDTQYF. The rearrangement uses TRBV25-1 and TRBJ2-3, with 13 nucleotides matching TRBD2. Germline V gene sequence: CDR1 MGHDK, CDR2 SYGVNS. V was pared by 4 bases and J by 2 bases, with 6 bases of the junction left unmatched. The CDR3 spans 17 residues.

This chain joins TRBV20-1 and TRBJ2-7, with 9 bases matching TRBD2. J gave up 4 bases and V 3 bases, and 4 bases lay outside the gene matches. CDR3 length: 13 residues. Germline CDR1 reads DFQATT; CDR2 reads SNEGSKA (reference sequence). Here the CDR3 reads CSASWAGGYEQYF. DNA of the CDR3: TGCAGTGCTAGCTGGGCGGGAGGGTACGAGCAGTACTTC.

Written as DNA, the CDR3 is TGTGCCAGCAGTCTCGCGGTGGGGGGGACCTACGAGCAGTACTTC. Protein product: CASSLAVGGTYEQYF. The chain links TRBV12-3 or TRBV12-4 to TRBJ2-7, with 7 nucleotides matching TRBD2. The J segment lost 2 bases and the V segment lost 5 bases, leaving 9 bases of the junction unmatched. The CDR3 loop spans 15 amino acids.

The chain combines TRBV21-1 with TRBJ2-1; TRBD2, the table's D call, lacks a check against the DNA. TRBV21-1 is marked as a pseudogene. The CDR3 runs to 17 residues. CDR3 coding DNA: TGTGCCAGCAGCAATCTACATAGCGGGAGTCGGTACAATGAGCAGTTCTTC. Its protein is CASSNLHSGSRYNEQFF.

The chain couples TRBV21-1 to TRBJ2-2; the DNA was not compared with TRBD1, the D call given in the table. TRBV21-1 is a pseudogene locus. CDR3 size: 17 residues. As DNA, the CDR3 is TGTGCCAGCAGCAACCCCGGACCCTCTTCGGGAACCGGGGAGCTGTTTTTT. As protein: CASSNPGPSSGTGELFF.

V usage is TRBV7-3 and J usage is TRBJ2-2; D unresolved. V lost 1 base and J lost 2, with 2 bases in between. Germline V gene lookup returns CDR1 SGHTA and CDR2 FQGTGA. The CDR3 contains 13 residues. CDR3 in amino acids: CASSLNNTGELFF. In DNA form, the CDR3 reads TGTGCCAGCAGCTTAAATAACACCGGGGAGCTGTTTTTT.

Many counts were recorded for this clonotype. V is TRBV5-1 and J is TRBJ2-1; D may be TRBD2 (6 bases). There are 15 residues in the CDR3. Germline V gene sequence: CDR1 SGHRS, CDR2 YFSETQ. Deletions cut 0 bases from V and 3 bases from J, with 10 bases between. For the CDR3, the DNA is TGCGCCAGCAGCTTGGTTGACGGGAGCTACAATGAGCAGTTCTTC. Its translation is CASSLVDGSYNEQFF. Full variable domain (remainder filled in from reference TRBV5-1 and TRBJ2-1): KAGVTQTPRYLIKTRGQQVTLSCSPISGHRSVSWYQQTPGQGLQFLFEYFSETQRNKGNFPGRFSGRQFSNSRSEMNVSTLELGDSALYLCASSLVDGSYNEQFFGPGTRLTVL.

This clonotype was observed at least ten times. V is TRBV7-3 and J is TRBJ2-7; no clear D. The CDR3 sequence is 15 residues long. Trimming took 0 bases from V and 1 from J, leaving 10 bases between them. CDR1 is SGHTA and CDR2 is FQGTGA in the germline V gene. CDR3 bases: TGTGCCAGCAGCTTAACAGGGTACGGGTCCTACGAGCAGTACTTC. Its translation is CASSLTGYGSYEQYF.

This clonotype came up many times. The gene calls are TRBV27 and TRBJ2-7; no firm D call. V lost 0 bases to trimming and J lost 7 bases, with 10 bases between them. Germline loops: CDR1 MNHEY, CDR2 SMNVEV (reference sequence). The CDR3 is 13 amino acids. The CDR3 nucleotides read TGTGCCAGCAGTTTATCAACCCGGACGGAGCAGTACTTC. Encoded protein: CASSLSTRTEQYF.